The 28 T cell receptor beta chains below come from one sample, sequenced in a study of blood T cell repertoires in COVID-19. Clones were read by immunoSEQ multiplex PCR, and TCRdb kept only the in-frame ones, dropping some. The data show approximately 440,000 clones, 87% seen once. Sequenced input: PBMCs or T cells enriched from blood (not recorded which). The receptors derive from a woman aged 18-35 years who had recovered from COVID-19.

This clone has just a few counts. The V call is TRBV2, the J call TRBJ1-4; TRBD1 is a possible D gene (5 bases). This CDR3 has 13 residues. V lost 7 bases to trimming and J lost 12 bases, with 18 bases between them. The V gene's germline CDR1 is SNHLY and CDR2 FYNNEI. CDR3: CASKKDTGGELFF. The CDR3 coding sequence is TGTGCCAGCAAGAAGGACACGGGCGGGGAACTGTTTTTT.

This clone showed up just once. The chain is built from TRBV30 and TRBJ1-1; D not resolved. The CDR3 runs 13 residues. V lost 2 bases and J 5 bases, leaving 12 bases between the germline ends. The germline gives CDR1 GTSNPN, CDR2 SVGIG (reference sequence). The DNA of the CDR3 is TGTGCCTGGAGTACCCAGAGGGAAACTGAAGCTTTCTTT. Translating gives CAWSTQRETEAFF.

The chain links TRBV19 to TRBJ2-6, with a possible D match to TRBD1 (5 bases). The CDR3 covers 14 residues. CDR1 and CDR2 from the germline V gene are LNHDA and SQIVND (reference sequence). Trimming left V 10 bases short and J 3 bases short, with 13 bases between. The CDR3 DNA reads TGTGCCACCAGACAGTTTGGTGGGGCCAACGTCCTGACTTTC. Translation: CATRQFGGANVLTF.

This clone was seen a handful of times. The gene calls are TRBV9 and TRBJ1-6, with D unclear. The CDR3 loop spans 15 amino acids. V shed 0 bases and J shed 7 bases, with 11 bases lying between them. Germline V CDR1 and CDR2: SGDLS, YYNGEE. The DNA for the CDR3 is TGTGCCAGCAGCGTAGACCCAACGAGAAATTCACCCCTCCACTTT. This translates into CASSVDPTRNSPLHF. Drawing the rest from reference TRBV9 and TRBJ1-6, the complete variable domain is DSGVTQTPKHLITATGQRVTLRCSPRSGDLSVYWYQQSLDQGLQFLIQYYNGEERAKGNILERFSAQQFPDLHSELNLSSLELGDSALYFCASSVDPTRNSPLHFGNGTRLTVT.

The CDR3 DNA reads TGTGCCAGCAGCTTAGTGGGGGACAGGAGACTTCGAGCCAAAAACATTCAGTACTTC. It codes for CASSLVGDRRLRAKNIQYF. V gene TRBV7-2 combines with J gene TRBJ2-4; 8 nucleotides line up with TRBD1. Germline lookup yields CDR1 SGHTA and CDR2 FQGNSA. Germline trimming cut 1 base from V and 0 bases from J; bases unmatched to any gene: 11. The CDR3 loop spans 19 amino acids.

The CDR3 here is CASSDPTGINYGYTF. The CDR3 nucleotides read TGCGCCAGCAGCGATCCGACAGGGATAAACTATGGCTACACCTTC. The chain recombines TRBV5-1 with TRBJ1-2; 7 positions agree with TRBD1. The CDR3 covers 15 residues. Germline CDR1 and CDR2: SGHRS and YFSETQ. J gave up 2 bases and V 4 bases, and 8 bases lay outside the gene matches.

There are a few counts of this clone. The chain links TRBV7-9 to TRBJ1-1; TRBD1 matches 7 bases. The V segment lost 6 bases and the J segment 1 base; nucleotides outside the gene matches: 5. The CDR3 spans 14 residues. The germline CDR1 and CDR2 sequences are SEHNR and FQNEAQ (reference sequence). The CDR3 protein is CASSPWTGNTEAFF. The CDR3 DNA is TGTGCCAGCAGTCCATGGACAGGGAACACTGAAGCTTTCTTT.

The CDR3 region has the DNA TGCGCCAGCAGCTTGGCGGACTATGGCGGGAAGGGCGAGCAGTACTTC. Protein sequence: CASSLADYGGKGEQYF. This chain joins TRBV5-1 and TRBJ2-7; D is perhaps TRBD2 (6 bases). In germline, CDR1 is SGHRS, CDR2 YFSETQ. Trimming pared 0 bases from V and 6 bases from J, leaving 19 bases between. The CDR3 runs 16 residues.

This sequence joins TRBV3-1 (or the pseudogene TRBV3-2) and TRBJ1-1; D call uncertain. V lost 0 bases and J 1 base, leaving 6 bases between the germline ends. The CDR3 runs to 14 residues. Germline loops: CDR1 LGHDT, CDR2 YNNKEL (reference sequence). The CDR3: CASSQDSGNTEAFF. In DNA, the CDR3 is TGTGCCAGCAGCCAAGATTCGGGGAACACTGAAGCTTTCTTT.

The V gene is TRBV27, the J gene TRBJ1-4, with D possibly TRBD1 on 6 matching bases. Germline loops: CDR1 MNHEY, CDR2 SMNVEV (reference sequence). The CDR3 is 14 amino acids. Trimming removed 1 base from V and 7 bases from J, with 10 bases in between. CDR3 nucleotide sequence: TGTGCCAGCAGTTTATTACAGGGAAGTGAAAAACTGTTTTTT. It translates to CASSLLQGSEKLFF.

The CDR3, as DNA: TGTGCCAGCGGTAGACAGGCATGGGAGCAGTACTTC. As protein: CASGRQAWEQYF. The rearrangement joins TRBV6-5 to TRBJ2-7, with D perhaps matching TRBD1 (6 bases). The CDR3 runs 12 residues. V lost 8 bases and J 7 bases, leaving 15 bases between the germline ends. Germline V gives CDR1 MNHEY, CDR2 SVGAGI.

V usage is TRBV7-3 and J usage is TRBJ1-1, with D unclear. This CDR3 contains 16 residues. The V end was cut by 0 bases, the J end by 0 bases, with 11 bases between. Looked up from germline, CDR1 is SGHTA and CDR2 is FQGTGA. CDR3 amino acids: CASSLTVQAMNTEAFF. CDR3 DNA sequence: TGTGCCAGCAGCTTAACCGTCCAGGCCATGAACACTGAAGCTTTCTTT.

J is TRBJ2-6 and V is TRBV5-1; D is unresolved. Trimming left V 4 bases short and J 0 bases short, with 11 bases between. This CDR3 contains 16 residues. Germline V gives CDR1 SGHRS, CDR2 YFSETQ. The CDR3 sequence: CASSPTAVSGANVLTF. For the CDR3, the DNA is TGCGCCAGCAGCCCTACAGCAGTCTCTGGGGCCAACGTCCTGACTTTC.

This chain links TRBV5-6 with TRBJ1-1; D remains unclear. V was cut by 2 bases and J by 1 base, with 12 bases left in between. Germline V lookup: CDR1 SGHDT, CDR2 YYEEEE. The CDR3 spans 15 residues. The chain's CDR3 is CASSLLGGENTEAFF. In DNA form, the CDR3 reads TGTGCCAGCAGCTTATTAGGTGGAGAGAACACTGAAGCTTTCTTT.

The rearrangement joins TRBV7-2 to TRBJ2-3, with TRBD2 as a possible D gene (7 bases). This CDR3 is 16 amino acids long. The V gene lost 6 bases and the J gene lost 3 bases, with 19 bases spanning the gap. CDR1 and CDR2 from the germline V gene are SGHTA and FQGNSA. Here the CDR3 DNA reads TGTGCCAGCAGTCAAAGGGGGGGGGCTGTAACAGATACGCAGTATTTT. As protein: CASSQRGGAVTDTQYF.

The CDR3 DNA reads TGTGCCACCAGTGACCCGCTCGGAGGGACCCAGTACTTC. It yields the protein CATSDPLGGTQYF. The chain uses TRBV24-1 and TRBJ2-5, with D possibly matching TRBD2 (5 bases). The CDR3 covers 13 residues. Per the germline V gene, CDR1 is KGHDR and CDR2 is SFDVKD. The germline V and J ends were trimmed by 4 bases and 7 bases, with 12 bases remaining between them.

The chain carries TRBV28 and TRBJ2-3, with 9 bases fitting TRBD2. In germline, CDR1 is MDHEN, CDR2 SYDVKM. This CDR3 has 15 amino acids. Trimming removed 6 bases from V and 5 bases from J; junction bases left unmatched: 9. CDR3 protein: CASSIQGLAIDTQYF. CDR3 in DNA: TGTGCCAGCAGCATCCAGGGACTAGCAATAGATACGCAGTATTTT.

The J gene is TRBJ1-1, the V gene TRBV11-2; the D is unclear. CDR3 size: 12 residues. Per the germline V gene, CDR1 is SGHAT and CDR2 is FQNNGV. The V gene lost 3 bases and the J gene lost 5 bases, with 7 bases spanning the gap. As DNA, the CDR3 is TGTGCCAGCAGCTTTCGAGAAACTGAAGCTTTCTTT. Protein product: CASSFRETEAFF.

The rearrangement links TRBV27 to TRBJ2-5; TRBD2 might be the D (5 bases). From germline, CDR1 is MNHEY and CDR2 SMNVEV (reference sequence). This CDR3 contains 13 residues. The V and J ends lost 4 bases and 4 bases respectively, with 10 bases between them. The CDR3 loop reads CASSYGVGETQYF. The CDR3 nucleotides are TGTGCCAGCAGTTACGGGGTGGGAGAGACCCAGTACTTC.

The chain recombines TRBV6-5 with TRBJ2-1, with TRBD1 matching 8 bases. With 2 bases clipped from V and 10 bases from J, the junction kept 7 bases outside the gene matches. This CDR3 contains 14 residues. CDR1 and CDR2 from the germline V gene are MNHEY and SVGAGI. The CDR3 here is CASSYGTGQWEQFF. Here the CDR3 DNA reads TGTGCCAGCAGTTACGGGACAGGCCAATGGGAGCAGTTCTTC.

The J gene is TRBJ2-7, the V gene TRBV3-1 (or the pseudogene TRBV3-2); the match to TRBD2 covers 7 bases. Germline CDR1 and CDR2: LGHDT and YNNKEL (reference sequence). The CDR3 runs 15 residues. V dropped 0 bases and J dropped 4; count of bases not matched to a gene: 6. Written as DNA, the CDR3 is TGTGCCAGCAGCCAAGAAGGAGGGGAGGGGTACGAGCAGTACTTC. Encoded protein: CASSQEGGEGYEQYF.

The rearrangement uses TRBV28 and TRBJ1-5, with unresolved D. Germline V gene data show CDR1 as MDHEN and CDR2 as SYDVKM. Trimming removed 7 bases from V and 9 bases from J, with 16 bases in between. This CDR3 has 13 amino acids. The CDR3 DNA is TGTGCCAGCAAAGTCCTAGGAGTTCGGCCCCAGCATTTT. This gives the protein CASKVLGVRPQHF.

The chain carries TRBV5-1 and TRBJ1-3, with TRBD1 matching 7 bases. CDR1 and CDR2 from the germline V gene are SGHRS and YFSETQ. The CDR3 loop spans 16 amino acids. The junction had 10 bases not matched to a gene; V was cut back by 5 bases and J by 2 bases. Here the CDR3 DNA reads TGCGCCAGCAGTCCCTCAGGGACAGCCACTGGAAACACCATATATTTT. This translates into CASSPSGTATGNTIYF.

The chain joins TRBV2 to TRBJ1-2; no clear D gene. The CDR3 sequence is 15 residues long. V was shortened by 6 bases and J by 0 bases, with 14 bases between the two germline ends. CDR1 is SNHLY, CDR2 FYNNEI, per germline. This chain's CDR3 is CASRGGGIANYGYTF. As DNA, the CDR3 is TGTGCCAGCAGAGGAGGAGGGATTGCTAACTATGGCTACACCTTC.

V gene TRBV5-1 combines with J gene TRBJ1-1, with D unresolved. Germline V gene lookup returns CDR1 SGHRS and CDR2 YFSETQ. The V end lost 4 bases, the J end lost 3 bases, and 16 bases lay between the germline ends. This CDR3 has 15 residues. The CDR3 loop is CASSPEDGRDTEAFF. Here the CDR3 DNA reads TGCGCCAGCAGCCCGGAGGACGGTCGAGACACTGAAGCTTTCTTT.

In this sample, this clone turned up once. The chain carries TRBV30 and TRBJ1-1, with D possibly matching TRBD1 (5 bases). V lost 3 bases and J 4 bases, leaving 12 bases between the germline ends. Germline lookup yields CDR1 GTSNPN and CDR2 SVGIG (reference sequence). This CDR3 has 13 residues. For the CDR3, the DNA is TGTGCCTGGAGGGCGGGACCTACCACTGAAGCTTTCTTT. Translated, it gives CAWRAGPTTEAFF.

This rearrangement joins TRBV20-1 to TRBJ1-1; D possibly corresponds to TRBD1 (5 bases). Trimming stripped 3 bases from V and 4 bases from J, with 9 bases between. The CDR3 extends over 12 amino acids. Germline CDR1 DFQATT, CDR2 SNEGSKA (reference sequence). The CDR3 nucleotides read TGCAGTGCTAGTGCAGGGCTCACTGAAGCTTTCTTT. Its protein is CSASAGLTEAFF.

The chain is built from TRBV2 and TRBJ1-5, with TRBD1 as a possible D gene (6 bases). The CDR3 has 15 residues. Germline loops: CDR1 SNHLY, CDR2 FYNNEI. The V end lost 3 bases, the J end lost 3 bases, and 12 bases lay between the germline ends. CDR3 region: CASSEGPGANQPQHF. As DNA, the CDR3 is TGTGCCAGCAGTGAGGGGCCAGGGGCCAATCAGCCCCAGCATTTT.